The text below deals with one T cell receptor beta chain. What it binds is unknown. Generated by immunoSEQ multiplex PCR, the TCRdb table keeps only in-frame clones and is missing some. The sample holds roughly 98,000 clones; about 81% are singletons and the top ten take about 14%. This specimen comes from a study of T cell responses to AZD1222 COVID-19 vaccine. General observations from the study: Repertoire sampling occurred only after the peak T cell response.

The germline V and J ends were trimmed by 1 base and 4 bases, with 13 bases remaining between them. The CDR3 length is 15 residues. Germline V gene lookup returns CDR1 LGHNA and CDR2 YSLEER. Sequencing was performed on peripheral blood, taken 28 days after the second AZD1222 dose. This sequence joins TRBV4-3 and TRBJ1-1, with D possibly matching TRBD1 (5 bases). This receptor was obtained from an adult who received the AZD1222 COVID-19 vaccine. CDR3 loop: CASSQAYLGTTEAFF. The DNA for the CDR3 is TGCGCCAGCAGCCAAGCTTATCTTGGGACCACTGAAGCTTTCTTT.